These 30 T cell receptor beta chains share one sample of origin, sequenced in a study of response to subunit inactivated influenza vaccine. TCRdb redid the calling of the RT-PCR reads with MiXCR, one entry per CDR3 protein. The profile shows under 950,000 distinct CDR3 sequences, approximately 22% of them singletons. The source was PBMCs from blood, collected around 5 days after vaccination. The receptors were sampled from a man aged 50 or older who received an inactivated influenza vaccine.

This chain uses TRBV4-2 with TRBJ2-2; TRBD1 or TRBD2 may be the D gene (5 bases each). The CDR3 consists of 15 residues. Germline V gene sequence: CDR1 LGHNA, CDR2 YNFKEQ. Trimming removed 0 bases from V and 4 bases from J, with 9 bases in between. The CDR3 region is CASSQDGGGTGELFF. CDR3 coding DNA: TGTGCCAGCAGCCAAGATGGTGGGGGCACCGGGGAGCTGTTTTTT.

The chain couples TRBV7-2 to TRBJ2-3; D might be TRBD2 (8 bases). Germline CDR1 reads SGHTA; CDR2 reads FQGNSA. The V end lost 4 bases, the J end lost 11 bases, and 22 bases lay between the germline ends. This CDR3 region has 15 residues. The DNA of the CDR3 is TGTGCCAGCAGCTCTGCCGGGACAGCGGGGGTGGGGCAGTATTTT. This encodes CASSSAGTAGVGQYF. Combining the CDR3 with reference TRBV7-2 and TRBJ2-3 gives the whole variable domain GAGVSQSPSNKVTEKGKDVELRCDPISGHTALYWYRQSLGQGLEFLIYFQGNSAPDKSGLPSDRFSAERTGGSVSTLTIQRTQQEDSAVYLCASSSAGTAGVGQYFGPGTRLTVL.

This clonotype has a count of ten or more. The rearrangement uses TRBV29-1 and TRBJ2-1; no firm D call. Germline values: CDR1 SQVTM, CDR2 ANQGSEA. The ends were cut back, 6 bases at V and 4 bases at J, with 13 bases in the middle. The CDR3 has 13 amino acids. For the CDR3, the DNA is TGCAGCGTGGCCCGAACAGTTTACAATGAGCAGTTCTTC. Residues: CSVARTVYNEQFF.

The chain employs TRBV25-1 and TRBJ1-2; no reliable D call. In germline, CDR1 is MGHDK, CDR2 SYGVNS. The CDR3 contains 12 residues. Trimming removed 6 bases at V and 2 bases at J, with 7 bases between. Here the CDR3 reads CASRQANYGYTF. CDR3 DNA sequence: TGTGCCAGCAGGCAGGCGAACTATGGCTACACCTTC.

The chain combines TRBV7-2 with TRBJ2-5; D remains unclear. This CDR3 region has 14 residues. Germline values: CDR1 SGHTA, CDR2 FQGNSA. The V end lost 3 bases, the J end lost 9 bases, and 17 bases lay between the germline ends. The CDR3 spells CASSLMSTDGAQYF. The CDR3 nucleotides are TGTGCCAGCAGCTTGATGTCCACTGATGGGGCCCAGTACTTC. Variable domain in full (rest from reference TRBV7-2 and TRBJ2-5): GAGVSQSPSNKVTEKGKDVELRCDPISGHTALYWYRQSLGQGLEFLIYFQGNSAPDKSGLPSDRFSAERTGGSVSTLTIQRTQQEDSAVYLCASSLMSTDGAQYFGPGTRLLVL.

This clonotype has more than one count but fewer than ten. The chain employs TRBV6-2 or TRBV6-3 and TRBJ1-2, with no clear D. The V end lost 8 bases, the J end lost 5 bases, and 12 bases lay between the germline ends. Per the germline V gene, CDR1 is MNHEY and CDR2 is SVGEGT. This CDR3 spans 12 amino acids. CDR3 loop: CASSDGKYGYTF. The CDR3, as DNA: TGTGCCAGCTCGGACGGGAAGTATGGCTACACCTTC.

This clonotype was seen only a few times. The chain uses TRBV20-1 and TRBJ2-2; 8 bases line up with TRBD1. The germline V gene encodes CDR1 DFQATT and CDR2 SNEGSKA (reference sequence). This CDR3 comprises 17 residues. The V gene end was trimmed by 1 base and the J gene end by 0 bases; junction bases not matched to a gene: 7. CDR3 sequence: CSARGQGTIANTGELFF. In DNA, the CDR3 is TGCAGTGCTAGAGGACAGGGGACGATCGCGAACACCGGGGAGCTGTTTTTT.

This clonotype came up a few times. This sequence joins TRBV6-2 or TRBV6-3 and TRBJ2-5; either TRBD1 or TRBD2 may supply D (5 bases each). CDR1 is MNHEY and CDR2 is SVGEGT in the germline V gene. The V end lost 8 bases, the J end lost 4 bases, and 20 bases lay between the germline ends. This CDR3 is built from 15 residues. CDR3 sequence reads: CASGYRDPKRETQYF. The CDR3 DNA reads TGTGCCAGCGGCTACCGGGACCCCAAGCGAGAGACCCAGTACTTC.

This clonotype was seen only a few times. The genes are TRBV20-1 and TRBJ2-1; D is unresolved. CDR1 is DFQATT, CDR2 SNEGSKA, per germline (reference sequence). The CDR3 consists of 13 residues. V lost 5 bases, J lost 9 bases, and 17 bases lay in between. The DNA of the CDR3 is TGCAGTGCTTGGGGATCGCTGGAAGGTGAGCAGTTCTTC. This encodes CSAWGSLEGEQFF.

V gene TRBV7-9 combines with J gene TRBJ1-2, with 7 bases matching TRBD1. The CDR3 is 15 residues long. J gave up 7 bases and V 0 bases, and 8 bases lay outside the gene matches. Germline CDR1 and CDR2: SEHNR and FQNEAQ (reference sequence). CDR3 DNA: TGTGCCAGCAGCTTAGCGCCAGGGGGTAGTCTTGGCTACACCTTC. This sequence encodes CASSLAPGGSLGYTF.

There are a few counts of this clonotype. V and J are TRBV28 and TRBJ2-3, with D tentatively TRBD1 or TRBD2 (5 bases each). This CDR3 is 11 amino acids long. Germline values: CDR1 MDHEN, CDR2 SYDVKM. V was trimmed by 8 bases and J by 6 bases, leaving 9 bases between them. CDR3 DNA sequence: TGTGCCAGCGGCGAGGGGGATACGCAGTATTTT. Translation: CASGEGDTQYF.

This clonotype occurred many times. The chain uses TRBV20-1 and TRBJ2-1, with a tentative D call TRBD2 (6 bases). The germline V gene encodes CDR1 DFQATT and CDR2 SNEGSKA (reference sequence). V lost 3 bases and J lost 0, with 9 bases in between. The CDR3 has 14 residues. The CDR3 DNA reads as TGCAGTGCTAGCGGGAGCTACTCCTACAATGAGCAGTTCTTC. It translates to CSASGSYSYNEQFF.

The chain joins TRBV18 to TRBJ2-1; TRBD2 aligns across 8 bases. CDR3 size: 15 residues. Germline V gene lookup returns CDR1 KGHSH and CDR2 LQKENI. V lost 5 bases and J lost 8; bases outside the gene matches: 11. The CDR3 sequence: CASSATGGRRYEQFF. CDR3 DNA: TGTGCCAGCTCAGCGACGGGGGGGCGCCGCTATGAGCAGTTCTTC.

A few counts support this clonotype. The V and J genes are TRBV24-1 and TRBJ2-5; 8 bases fit TRBD1. Germline V gene sequence: CDR1 KGHDR, CDR2 SFDVKD. The CDR3 is 15 residues long. J gave up 2 bases and V 3 bases, and 4 bases lay outside the gene matches. The CDR3 nucleotides read TGTGCCACCAGTGATGGACAGGGTTATCAAGAGACCCAGTACTTC. Protein product: CATSDGQGYQETQYF.

The V and J genes are TRBV7-9 and TRBJ2-1, with 9 nucleotides matching TRBD1. V was pared by 8 bases and J by 3 bases, with 5 bases of the junction left unmatched. Per germline, CDR1 SEHNR and CDR2 FQNEAQ (reference sequence). The CDR3 covers 14 residues. The CDR3: CASEGGQGYNEQFF. The DNA for the CDR3 is TGTGCCAGCGAGGGGGGACAGGGCTACAATGAGCAGTTCTTC.

The chain recombines TRBV5-1 with TRBJ2-3, with D unresolved. Germline V gene lookup returns CDR1 SGHRS and CDR2 YFSETQ. V was shortened by 4 bases and J by 1 base, with 13 bases between the two germline ends. CDR3 length equals 15 residues. Written as DNA, the CDR3 is TGCGCCAGCAGCCGGAGAACCGACGGCACAGATACGCAGTATTTT. Translating it yields CASSRRTDGTDTQYF.

This clonotype was detected ten times or more. This chain joins TRBV20-1 and TRBJ2-1; 7 bases are a match to TRBD1. The CDR3 consists of 18 residues. V dropped 0 bases and J dropped 4; count of bases not matched to a gene: 15. Per germline, CDR1 DFQATT and CDR2 SNEGSKA (reference sequence). The DNA for the CDR3 is TGCAGTGCTAGAGATTTTGAGGCACGGGACAGAGATTACAATGAGCAGTTCTTC. It codes for CSARDFEARDRDYNEQFF.

This chain uses TRBV18 with TRBJ2-5; 10 nucleotides match TRBD2. J gave up 1 base and V 0 bases, and 2 bases lay outside the gene matches. This CDR3 is 16 amino acids long. Germline V gene sequence: CDR1 KGHSH, CDR2 LQKENI. The CDR3: CASSPPLAGVQETQYF. DNA for the CDR3: TGTGCCAGCTCACCACCCCTAGCGGGGGTCCAAGAGACCCAGTACTTC.

V and J are TRBV29-1 and TRBJ1-2; 10 bases are shared with TRBD1. V trimming: 4 bases; J trimming: 7 bases; junction bases outside the gene matches: 3. The CDR3 length is 12 residues. Germline assignment: CDR1 SQVTM and CDR2 ANQGSEA. The CDR3 is CSVGTGGSGYTF. CDR3 in DNA: TGCAGCGTTGGGACAGGGGGAAGTGGCTACACCTTC.

This clonotype appeared many times. The chain is built from TRBV12-3 or TRBV12-4 and TRBJ2-1, with a tentative D call TRBD1 (5 bases). Trimming took 5 bases from V and 7 from J, leaving 21 bases between them. The CDR3 sequence is 16 residues long. This chain's CDR3 is CASSHSVVGVWNEQFF. DNA of the CDR3: TGTGCCAGCAGTCATTCCGTGGTAGGGGTTTGGAATGAGCAGTTCTTC.

This clonotype showed up many times. The chain recombines TRBV4-3 with TRBJ2-1; 8 nucleotides agree with TRBD1. Germline CDR1 reads LGHNA; CDR2 reads YSLEER. CDR3 length: 15 amino acids. Trimming cost V 4 bases and J 4 bases; bases outside gene matches: 6. Here the CDR3 reads CASSPGQEVYNEQFF. The CDR3 nucleotides are TGCGCCAGCAGCCCGGGACAGGAGGTGTACAATGAGCAGTTCTTC.

The genes are TRBV5-1 and TRBJ2-7, with a weak D call TRBD1 (7 bases). The V end lost 1 base, the J end lost 6 bases, and 14 bases lay between the germline ends. The CDR3 sequence is 14 residues long. CDR1 and CDR2 from the germline V gene are SGHRS and YFSETQ. CDR3 nucleotides: TGCGCCAGCAGCTTGTCAGGGGGGCATTCCGAGCAGTACTTC. Its protein is CASSLSGGHSEQYF. Together with reference TRBV5-1 and TRBJ2-7, the CDR3 gives the full variable domain: KAGVTQTPRYLIKTRGQQVTLSCSPISGHRSVSWYQQTPGQGLQFLFEYFSETQRNKGNFPGRFSGRQFSNSRSEMNVSTLELGDSALYLCASSLSGGHSEQYFGPGTRLTVT.

The chain is built from TRBV28 and TRBJ2-7; possibly TRBD1 for D (5 bases). V was shortened by 6 bases and J by 3 bases, with 15 bases between the two germline ends. Germline CDR1 MDHEN, CDR2 SYDVKM. This CDR3 region has 14 residues. The CDR3 spells CASRSQGWGYEQYF. The CDR3 DNA follows: TGTGCCAGCAGGAGTCAGGGATGGGGCTACGAGCAGTACTTC.

V and J are TRBV7-2 and TRBJ2-1; 7 bases map to TRBD1. V trimming: 9 bases; J trimming: 3 bases; junction bases outside the gene matches: 5. Germline V gene lookup returns CDR1 SGHTA and CDR2 FQGNSA. The CDR3 totals 13 residues. The CDR3 sequence is CASGRGLYNEQFF. In DNA form, the CDR3 reads TGTGCCAGTGGAAGGGGGCTCTACAATGAGCAGTTCTTC.

This clonotype was seen a handful of times. V is TRBV7-2 and J is TRBJ2-2, with TRBD2 matching over 8 bases. Germline CDR1 and CDR2: SGHTA and FQGNSA. V dropped 1 base and J dropped 4; count of bases not matched to a gene: 5. The CDR3 length is 16 residues. The CDR3: CASSLGRLAGTGELFF. The CDR3 nucleotides are TGTGCCAGCAGCTTAGGCAGGCTAGCGGGCACCGGGGAGCTGTTTTTT.

This sequence joins TRBV10-3 and TRBJ1-1, with D hard to call. Per the germline V gene, CDR1 is ENHRY and CDR2 is SYGVKD. The length of the CDR3 is 12 residues. Trimming shortened V by 4 bases and J by 3 bases, and 6 bases separated the two germline ends. DNA for the CDR3: TGTGCCATCAGTGGCATTGACACTGAAGCTTTCTTT. Translation: CAISGIDTEAFF.

V gene TRBV12-3 or TRBV12-4 combines with J gene TRBJ2-5; 7 bases are shared with TRBD2. The trim removed 3 bases at V and 3 bases at J, leaving 4 bases unmatched. The CDR3 sequence is 14 residues long. The CDR3 DNA reads TGTGCCAGCAGTTTTCGGACTAGTGAAGAGACCCAGTACTTC. It specifies CASSFRTSEETQYF.

The chain employs TRBV29-1 and TRBJ2-3; D is uncertain. CDR1 and CDR2 from the germline V gene are SQVTM and ANQGSEA. Deletions cut 3 bases from V and 0 bases from J, with 7 bases between. The CDR3 length is 13 residues. In DNA form, the CDR3 reads TGCAGCGTTGATGGGCTTAGCACAGATACGCAGTATTTT. Its protein is CSVDGLSTDTQYF.

This clonotype appeared a few times. V and J are TRBV25-1 and TRBJ2-5; possible D gene TRBD2, 6 bases. The V gene lost 7 bases and the J gene lost 5 bases, with 17 bases spanning the gap. CDR1 is MGHDK, CDR2 SYGVNS, per germline. This CDR3 spans 14 amino acids. CDR3 coding DNA: TGTGCCAGCATTCCAGGAGGGAGTTTGGAGACCCAGTACTTC. It specifies CASIPGGSLETQYF.

The chain joins TRBV5-1 to TRBJ2-3, with D perhaps assigned TRBD1 or TRBD2 (5 bases each). V was clipped by 7 bases and J by 0 bases, with 18 bases between them. The germline V gene has CDR1 SGHRS and CDR2 YFSETQ. The CDR3 is 16 residues long. CDR3 amino acids: CASQFTGGTSTDTQYF. The CDR3 DNA follows: TGCGCCAGCCAATTCACCGGTGGGACCAGCACAGATACGCAGTATTTT. Drawing the rest from reference TRBV5-1 and TRBJ2-3, the complete variable domain is KAGVTQTPRYLIKTRGQQVTLSCSPISGHRSVSWYQQTPGQGLQFLFEYFSETQRNKGNFPGRFSGRQFSNSRSEMNVSTLELGDSALYLCASQFTGGTSTDTQYFGPGTRLTVL.